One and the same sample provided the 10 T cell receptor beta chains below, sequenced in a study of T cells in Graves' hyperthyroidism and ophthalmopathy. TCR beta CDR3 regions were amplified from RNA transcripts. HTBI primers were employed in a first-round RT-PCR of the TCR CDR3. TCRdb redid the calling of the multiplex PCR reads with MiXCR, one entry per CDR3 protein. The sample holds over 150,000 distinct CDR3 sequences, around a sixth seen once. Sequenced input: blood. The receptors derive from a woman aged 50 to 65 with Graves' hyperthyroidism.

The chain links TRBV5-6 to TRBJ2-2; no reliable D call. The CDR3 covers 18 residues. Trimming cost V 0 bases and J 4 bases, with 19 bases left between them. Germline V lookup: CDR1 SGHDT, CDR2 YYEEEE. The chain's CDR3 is CASSLGPTPGHPTGELFF. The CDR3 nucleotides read TGTGCCAGCAGCTTGGGCCCTACCCCGGGTCATCCCACCGGGGAGCTGTTTTTT.

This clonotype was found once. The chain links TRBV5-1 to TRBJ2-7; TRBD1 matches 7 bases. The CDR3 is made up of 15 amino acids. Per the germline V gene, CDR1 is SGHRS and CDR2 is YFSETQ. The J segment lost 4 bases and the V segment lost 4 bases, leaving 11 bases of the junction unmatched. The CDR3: CASSDWDRGVYEQYF. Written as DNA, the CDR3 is TGCGCCAGCAGCGATTGGGACAGAGGAGTGTACGAGCAGTACTTC. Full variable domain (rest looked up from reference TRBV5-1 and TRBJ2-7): KAGVTQTPRYLIKTRGQQVTLSCSPISGHRSVSWYQQTPGQGLQFLFEYFSETQRNKGNFPGRFSGRQFSNSRSEMNVSTLELGDSALYLCASSDWDRGVYEQYFGPGTRLTVT.

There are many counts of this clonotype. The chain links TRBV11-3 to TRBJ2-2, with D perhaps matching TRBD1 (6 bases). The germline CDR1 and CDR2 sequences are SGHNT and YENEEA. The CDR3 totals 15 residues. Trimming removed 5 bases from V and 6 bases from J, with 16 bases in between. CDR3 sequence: CASSPATPGAGELFF. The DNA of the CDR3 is TGTGCCAGCAGCCCCGCTACCCCAGGGGCCGGGGAGCTGTTTTTT.

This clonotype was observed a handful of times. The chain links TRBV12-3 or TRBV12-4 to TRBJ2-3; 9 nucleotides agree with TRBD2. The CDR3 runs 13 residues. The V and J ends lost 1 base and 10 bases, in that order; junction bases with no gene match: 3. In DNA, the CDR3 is TGTGCCAGCAGTTTAGGACTAGCGGCCGCGCAGTATTTT. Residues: CASSLGLAAAQYF.

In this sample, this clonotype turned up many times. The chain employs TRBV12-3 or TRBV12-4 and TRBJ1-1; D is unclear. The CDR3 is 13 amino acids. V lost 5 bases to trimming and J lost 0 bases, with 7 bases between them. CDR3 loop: CASSRQMNTEAFF. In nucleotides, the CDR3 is TGTGCCAGCAGTAGGCAGATGAACACTGAAGCTTTCTTT.

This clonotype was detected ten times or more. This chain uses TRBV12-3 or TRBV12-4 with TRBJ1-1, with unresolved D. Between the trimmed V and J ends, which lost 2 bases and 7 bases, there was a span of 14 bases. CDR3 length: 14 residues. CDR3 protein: CASSLTALRVEAFF. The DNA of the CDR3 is TGTGCCAGCAGTTTAACAGCTTTGCGAGTTGAAGCTTTCTTT.

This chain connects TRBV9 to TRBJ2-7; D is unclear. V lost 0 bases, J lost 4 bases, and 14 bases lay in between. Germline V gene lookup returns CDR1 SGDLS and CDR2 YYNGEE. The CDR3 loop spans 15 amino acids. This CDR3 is CASSVAVGLMYEQYF. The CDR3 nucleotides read TGTGCCAGCAGCGTAGCCGTGGGGTTAATGTACGAGCAGTACTTC.

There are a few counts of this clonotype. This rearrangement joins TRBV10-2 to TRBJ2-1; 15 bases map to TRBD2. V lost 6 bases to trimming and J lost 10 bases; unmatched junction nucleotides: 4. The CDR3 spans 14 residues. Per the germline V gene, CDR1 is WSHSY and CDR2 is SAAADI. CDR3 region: CASRRGLAGGEQFF. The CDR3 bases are TGCGCCAGCAGGCGGGGACTAGCGGGAGGAGAGCAGTTCTTC.

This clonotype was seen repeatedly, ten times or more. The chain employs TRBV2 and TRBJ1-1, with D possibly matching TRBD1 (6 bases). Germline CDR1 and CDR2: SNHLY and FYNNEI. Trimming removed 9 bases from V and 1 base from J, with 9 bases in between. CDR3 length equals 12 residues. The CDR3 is CARDRKNTEAFF. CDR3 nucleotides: TGTGCCAGAGACAGGAAGAACACTGAAGCTTTCTTT.

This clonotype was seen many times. The CDR3 loop reads CASMGAGGHFSSYNEQFF. CDR3 DNA: TGTGCCAGCATGGGGGCGGGAGGTCACTTCAGCTCCTACAATGAGCAGTTCTTC. The chain links TRBV14 to TRBJ2-1; 8 bases fit TRBD2. In germline, CDR1 is SGHDN, CDR2 FVKESK. This CDR3 has 18 residues. V shed 7 bases, J shed 0 bases, and the junction held 14 bases outside the gene matches.